A single sample gave rise to the 24 T cell receptor beta chains below, sequenced in a study of T cells after yellow fever vaccination. TCRdb analysed the 5' RACE reads with MiXCR anew, one entry per CDR3 protein. Of about 580,000 distinct CDR3 sequences listed, about a sixth are singletons. Specimen: PBMCs, collected around 5 days after the first yellow fever vaccination. These receptor sequences come from a man younger than 30 who received the YFV17D yellow fever vaccine.

This rearrangement joins TRBV7-8 to TRBJ2-1; D not certain. From germline, CDR1 is SGHVS and CDR2 FQNEAQ. CDR3 length equals 15 residues. V was trimmed by 3 bases and J by 9 bases, leaving 18 bases between them. The CDR3 nucleotides are TGTGCCAGCAGCTTCGGGCAGGCAACGGAGAGTGAGCAGTTCTTC. It codes for CASSFGQATESEQFF. Filled out from reference TRBV7-8 and TRBJ2-1, the complete variable domain reads GAGVSQSPRYKVAKRGQDVALRCDPISGHVSLFWYQQALGQGPEFLTYFQNEAQLDKSGLPSDRFFAERPEGSVSTLKIQRTQQEDSAVYLCASSFGQATESEQFFGPGTRLTVL.

This clonotype came up a few times. V is TRBV18 and J is TRBJ1-1, with TRBD1 as a possible D gene (5 bases). The CDR3 consists of 16 residues. V lost 2 bases to trimming and J lost 4 bases, with 17 bases between them. From germline, CDR1 is KGHSH and CDR2 LQKENI. The CDR3, as DNA: TGTGCCAGCTCACCAGGGACGGGGATGTGGAGCACTGAAGCTTTCTTT. This gives the protein CASSPGTGMWSTEAFF.

This clonotype was seen a few times. V gene TRBV6-6 combines with J gene TRBJ1-5; D unclear. CDR3 length equals 12 residues. From germline, CDR1 is MNHNY and CDR2 SVGAGI (reference sequence). The V and J ends lost 10 bases and 7 bases respectively, with 14 bases between them. DNA for the CDR3: TGTGCCACTAAGCGAGACCGGCAGCCCCAGCATTTT. This codes for CATKRDRQPQHF.

This clonotype was found a few times. V is TRBV5-1 and J is TRBJ1-2; a possible D gene is TRBD1 (5 bases). This CDR3 spans 15 amino acids. The V end was cut by 4 bases, the J end by 6 bases, with 19 bases between. CDR1 SGHRS and CDR2 YFSETQ come from the germline V gene. Here the CDR3 DNA reads TGCGCCAGCAGCCCCCAGATGGGGGGGAGGGATGGCTACACCTTC. Protein sequence: CASSPQMGGRDGYTF.

This clonotype was counted between two and nine times. This chain connects TRBV11-1 to TRBJ2-3, with TRBD2 matching over 10 bases. Germline V CDR1 and CDR2: SGHAT, FQDESV (reference sequence). The CDR3 covers 18 residues. V was pared by 4 bases and J by 1 base, with 11 bases of the junction left unmatched. The CDR3, as DNA: TGTGCCAGCAGCTCGATCGGAGCGGGGGGGAGGGGCACAGATACGCAGTATTTT. Residues: CASSSIGAGGRGTDTQYF.

This clonotype was counted a few times. The rearrangement links TRBV20-1 to TRBJ2-7; D gene unclear. V lost 5 bases and J lost 2, with 7 bases in between. This CDR3 region has 11 residues. Per the germline V gene, CDR1 is DFQATT and CDR2 is SNEGSKA (reference sequence). In DNA form, the CDR3 reads TGCAGTGCTGGAGCTGCCTACGAGCAGTACTTC. This gives the protein CSAGAAYEQYF.

The gene calls are TRBV11-2 and TRBJ2-2; 7 bases align to TRBD1. CDR3 size: 17 residues. The trim removed 5 bases at V and 5 bases at J, leaving 14 bases unmatched. Germline-derived CDR1 and CDR2 are SGHAT and FQNNGV. This CDR3 reads CASSLSPGTVGTGELFF. The CDR3 DNA sequence: TGTGCCAGCAGCCTGTCTCCGGGGACAGTCGGAACCGGGGAGCTGTTTTTT.

The chain has TRBV7-8 and TRBJ2-7, with D hard to call. Trimming removed 5 bases from V and 7 bases from J, with 18 bases in between. Germline V gene lookup returns CDR1 SGHVS and CDR2 FQNEAQ. The CDR3 is 14 amino acids. CDR3 loop: CASSPIPRSLEQYF. In nucleotides, the CDR3 is TGTGCCAGCAGCCCTATACCTAGGAGTCTTGAGCAGTACTTC.

This chain joins TRBV7-2 and TRBJ2-7; D is ambiguous. CDR1 and CDR2 (germline): SGHTA, FQGNSA. V was cut by 3 bases and J by 1 base, with 7 bases left in between. The CDR3 contains 13 residues. The CDR3 protein is CASSFDGSYEQYV. The CDR3 bases are TGTGCCAGCAGCTTCGACGGATCCTACGAGCAGTACGTC.

This sequence joins TRBV4-3 and TRBJ2-4, with a tentative D call TRBD2 (5 bases). The CDR3 is 16 amino acids. Trimming cost V 1 base and J 3 bases, with 13 bases left between them. Germline values: CDR1 LGHNA, CDR2 YSLEER. Written as DNA, the CDR3 is TGCGCCAGCAGCCAAGCATGGGGAGTTGGCAAAAACATTCAGTACTTC. Amino acid sequence: CASSQAWGVGKNIQYF.

The rearrangement links TRBV9 to TRBJ2-7; D is ambiguous. Germline V gives CDR1 SGDLS, CDR2 YYNGEE. Trimming pared 2 bases from V and 1 base from J, leaving 7 bases between. The CDR3 covers 13 residues. This chain's CDR3 is CASSVSLSYEQYV. CDR3 sequence (DNA): TGTGCCAGCAGCGTTAGCCTTTCCTACGAGCAGTACGTC.

This clonotype was seen more than once but under ten times. This chain links TRBV18 with TRBJ1-1, with D unresolved. The CDR3 has 13 amino acids. Germline values: CDR1 KGHSH, CDR2 LQKENI. Between the trimmed V and J ends, which lost 6 bases and 1 base, there was a span of 9 bases. The CDR3 DNA reads TGTGCCAGCTCCCACGGGGAGAACACTGAAGCTTTCTTT. Residues: CASSHGENTEAFF.

The chain employs TRBV6-7 and TRBJ2-5; possibly TRBD1 for D (6 bases). TRBV6-7 is an ORF, with its function uncertain. The CDR3 runs 15 residues. CDR3: CASDRRRRGGETQYF. CDR3 coding DNA: TGTGCTAGTGATCGGAGGCGCAGAGGGGGAGAGACCCAGTACTTC.

The sample holds many counts of this clonotype. The V call is TRBV2, the J call TRBJ2-3; 8 nucleotides match TRBD2. The germline gives CDR1 SNHLY, CDR2 FYNNEI. V lost 4 bases, J lost 1 base, and 4 bases stayed unmatched. The CDR3 spans 15 residues. CDR3 loop: CASSVGRGGTDTQYF. The CDR3 bases are TGTGCCAGCAGTGTCGGGCGGGGGGGCACAGATACGCAGTATTTT.

This clonotype was detected only a few times. The rearrangement uses TRBV7-9 and TRBJ1-4; D uncertain. V was cut by 8 bases and J by 1 base, with 8 bases left in between. CDR1 SEHNR and CDR2 FQNEAQ come from the germline V gene (reference sequence). This CDR3 has 13 residues. The CDR3, as DNA: TGTGCCAGCCGACTCCTAACTAATGAAAAACTGTTTTTT. Translation: CASRLLTNEKLFF.

This clonotype was observed a handful of times. J is TRBJ2-1 and V is TRBV4-3; D might be TRBD2 (7 bases). Trimming cost V 4 bases and J 1 base, with 20 bases left between them. The CDR3 length is 18 residues. In germline, CDR1 is LGHNA, CDR2 YSLEER. The CDR3 loop is CASSRTAAGLVSYNEQFF. Written as DNA, the CDR3 is TGCGCCAGCAGCCGGACAGCCGCTGGACTAGTGTCCTACAATGAGCAGTTCTTC.

V gene TRBV20-1 combines with J gene TRBJ2-2; no firm D call. The ends were cut back, 6 bases at V and 7 bases at J, with 18 bases in the middle. The CDR3 length is 14 residues. CDR1 is DFQATT, CDR2 SNEGSKA, per germline (reference sequence). Written as DNA, the CDR3 is TGCAGTGCCGCCTCTGGACGCCGGAGCGGGGAGCTGTTTTTT. It yields the protein CSAASGRRSGELFF.

The V gene is TRBV20-1, the J gene TRBJ2-3; 14 bases are a match to TRBD2. The CDR3 is 16 residues long. CDR1 is DFQATT and CDR2 is SNEGSKA in the germline V gene (reference sequence). With V trimmed by 5 bases and J by 4 bases, 8 bases remained unmatched. CDR3 in DNA: TGCAGTGCTGGCCGGACTAGCGGGGGGCCCTCAGATACGCAGTATTTT. This encodes CSAGRTSGGPSDTQYF.

This clonotype has more than one count but fewer than ten. The chain carries TRBV5-1 and TRBJ2-3; TRBD2 matches 7 bases. V was pared by 0 bases and J by 2 bases, with 3 bases of the junction left unmatched. This CDR3 spans 15 amino acids. From germline, CDR1 is SGHRS and CDR2 YFSETQ. CDR3 protein: CASSLVLAATDTQYF. The CDR3 nucleotides are TGCGCCAGCAGCTTGGTCCTAGCGGCCACAGATACGCAGTATTTT.

The chain carries TRBV6-1 and TRBJ2-3; no clear D. V was pared by 0 bases and J by 0 bases, with 13 bases between. There are 17 residues in the CDR3. Germline V lookup: CDR1 MNHNS, CDR2 SASEGT. CDR3 sequence: CASSEAGGGHSTDTQYF. CDR3 bases: TGTGCCAGCAGTGAAGCGGGTGGTGGGCATAGCACAGATACGCAGTATTTT.

This clonotype was detected only a few times. The chain combines TRBV11-2 with TRBJ2-1; D is unclear. Germline V gene data show CDR1 as SGHAT and CDR2 as FQNNGV. The CDR3 totals 15 residues. Between the trimmed V and J ends, which lost 0 bases and 7 bases, there was a span of 13 bases. The CDR3 DNA follows: TGTGCCAGCAGCTTAGAGACCGGTTTAGGGAATGAGCAGTTCTTC. Translating gives CASSLETGLGNEQFF.

The genes are TRBV5-1 and TRBJ2-1; 11 positions agree with TRBD2. The CDR3 covers 19 residues. Germline trimming cut 2 bases from V and 0 bases from J; bases unmatched to any gene: 10. Germline CDR1 and CDR2: SGHRS and YFSETQ. The CDR3 region is CASSLLAGELLSSYNEQFF. CDR3 sequence (DNA): TGCGCCAGCAGCTTACTAGCGGGGGAACTTCTGAGCTCCTACAATGAGCAGTTCTTC.

This clonotype was counted a few times. The chain has TRBV2 and TRBJ2-3; no reliable D call. CDR3 length equals 13 residues. The ends were cut back, 6 bases at V and 6 bases at J, with 13 bases in the middle. Per germline, CDR1 SNHLY and CDR2 FYNNEI. In nucleotides, the CDR3 is TGTGCCAGCAGCGCCGGGCAAAGGGATACGCAGTATTTT. Its translation is CASSAGQRDTQYF.

The J gene is TRBJ2-1, the V gene TRBV7-3, with D perhaps matching TRBD2 (6 bases). Germline values: CDR1 SGHTA, CDR2 FQGTGA. The CDR3 consists of 12 residues. V lost 5 bases, J lost 10 bases, and 12 bases lay in between. The CDR3 DNA sequence: TGTGCCAGCAGCCCAGGGAGGTCGGAGCAGTTCTTC. As protein: CASSPGRSEQFF.